Following are 14 T cell receptor beta chains from one sample sequenced in a study of breast tumors, draining lymph nodes, adjacent tissues (dated by TCRdb to about 2016). The library relied on multiplex PCR. The sequencer was an Illumina HiSeq 2000. TCRdb reprocessed the public reads (quality trimming at Q25 with fastp, clone calling with MiXCR) and kept in-frame beta chains. Rows are unified per CDR3 protein, each entry keeping the most common DNA and genes. The sample has 50,000 to 75,000 distinct CDR3 sequences on record, around three fifths of them singletons. Roughly 20% of the sample rests with the top ten. The material sequenced was breast tumor tissue. Source of these receptors: a female donor with breast cancer. Some clones in this sample may be carry-over from other donors' samples.

At least ten counts were recorded for this clonotype. The gene calls are TRBV15 and TRBJ2-5; no clear D. Germline loops: CDR1 LNHNV, CDR2 YYDKDF (reference sequence). V lost 8 bases, J lost 1 base, and 11 bases lay in between. This CDR3 contains 13 residues. The CDR3 DNA reads as TGTGCCACCCGCCGAAAGGGCCAAGAGACCCAGTACTTC. It is translated as CATRRKGQETQYF.

This clonotype has at least ten counts. This chain links TRBV7-8 with TRBJ2-7, with D hard to call. The CDR3 loop spans 15 amino acids. The germline V and J ends were trimmed by 0 bases and 6 bases, with 15 bases remaining between them. Germline CDR1 SGHVS, CDR2 FQNEAQ. The CDR3 protein is CASSLARKGGFEQYF. The CDR3 DNA sequence: TGTGCCAGCAGCTTAGCGCGGAAGGGTGGGTTCGAGCAGTACTTC. Filled out from reference TRBV7-8 and TRBJ2-7, the complete variable domain reads GAGVSQSPRYKVAKRGQDVALRCDPISGHVSLFWYQQALGQGPEFLTYFQNEAQLDKSGLPSDRFFAERPEGSVSTLKIQRTQQEDSAVYLCASSLARKGGFEQYFGPGTRLTVT.

V and J are TRBV7-2 and TRBJ2-7; D may be TRBD1 (6 bases). CDR1 is SGHTA, CDR2 FQGNSA, per germline. The CDR3 runs 16 residues. Trimming stripped 5 bases from V and 2 bases from J, with 19 bases between. The CDR3 protein is CASSVGAGTPPYEQYF. In nucleotides, the CDR3 is TGTGCCAGCAGCGTGGGGGCCGGGACACCGCCCTACGAGCAGTACTTC.

This clonotype was detected ten times or more. The chain couples TRBV11-2 to TRBJ2-2, with 11 bases lining up with TRBD1. Trimming at V came to 1 base and at J to 5 bases, leaving 6 bases not matched to a gene. The V gene's germline CDR1 is SGHAT and CDR2 FQNNGV. The CDR3 is made up of 17 amino acids. The CDR3 here is CASSLAGQGAGTGELFF. In DNA form, the CDR3 reads TGTGCCAGCAGCTTAGCCGGACAGGGGGCTGGGACCGGGGAGCTGTTTTTT.

This clonotype showed up many times. The chain uses TRBV19 and TRBJ2-1; 10 positions match TRBD1. The CDR3 has 14 amino acids. The trim removed 5 bases at V and 8 bases at J, leaving 6 bases unmatched. In germline, CDR1 is LNHDA, CDR2 SQIVND (reference sequence). DNA of the CDR3: TGTGCCAGTAGTCGGACAGGGGGTTTTGATGAGCAGTTCTTC. It specifies CASSRTGGFDEQFF.

This clonotype was seen at least ten times. The chain employs TRBV19 and TRBJ2-3; 10 bases are a match to TRBD2. The CDR3 spans 15 residues. Germline V gene data show CDR1 as LNHDA and CDR2 as SQIVND (reference sequence). Germline trimming cut 8 bases from V and 1 base from J; bases unmatched to any gene: 6. The CDR3 loop is CASGGLAGGTDTQYF. The CDR3 coding sequence is TGTGCCAGTGGGGGCCTAGCGGGGGGCACAGATACGCAGTATTTT.

The chain carries TRBV5-1 and TRBJ2-2; 9 nucleotides align to TRBD2. The CDR3 contains 15 residues. Germline loops: CDR1 SGHRS, CDR2 YFSETQ. V shed 4 bases and J 7 bases; nucleotides not matched to a gene: 8. CDR3 sequence reads: CASSLVAGAHGELFF. CDR3 nucleotides: TGCGCCAGCAGCCTGGTAGCGGGGGCTCACGGGGAGCTGTTTTTT. The full variable domain, in which reference TRBV5-1 and TRBJ2-2 provide the parts outside the CDR3, is KAGVTQTPRYLIKTRGQQVTLSCSPISGHRSVSWYQQTPGQGLQFLFEYFSETQRNKGNFPGRFSGRQFSNSRSEMNVSTLELGDSALYLCASSLVAGAHGELFFGEGSRLTVL.

Ten or more counts support this clonotype. The J gene is TRBJ2-3, the V gene TRBV10-3; 8 nucleotides line up with TRBD2. Germline-derived CDR1 and CDR2 are ENHRY and SYGVKD. V trimming: 5 bases; J trimming: 0 bases; junction bases outside the gene matches: 7. The CDR3 covers 16 residues. The CDR3 DNA reads TGTGCCATCAGTTTACTAGCGGAGCCTAGCACAGATACGCAGTATTTT. As protein: CAISLLAEPSTDTQYF.

This clonotype was seen ten or more times. The rearrangement links TRBV5-8 to TRBJ1-5; no clear D gene. The CDR3 has 13 residues. Trimming took 0 bases from V and 5 from J, leaving 6 bases between them. Germline lookup yields CDR1 SGHTS and CDR2 YDEGEE. CDR3 nucleotide sequence: TGTGCCAGCAGCTTGGGGGGAGATCAGCCCCAGCATTTT. Residues: CASSLGGDQPQHF.

This chain connects TRBV10-3 to TRBJ1-6; 7 bases agree with TRBD1. The ends lost 6 bases at V and 7 bases at J; junction bases unmatched: 6. The CDR3 contains 14 residues. Germline V gene data show CDR1 as ENHRY and CDR2 as SYGVKD. CDR3 sequence (DNA): TGTGCCATCAGACCCGGGACAGCAAATTCACCCCTCCACTTT. It translates to CAIRPGTANSPLHF.

The V and J genes are TRBV20-1 and TRBJ1-2; no reliable D call. Trimming shortened V by 0 bases and J by 8 bases, and 16 bases separated the two germline ends. The CDR3 loop spans 14 amino acids. Germline assignment: CDR1 DFQATT and CDR2 SNEGSKA (reference sequence). CDR3 protein: CSARDDSGRGGYTF. CDR3 nucleotide sequence: TGCAGTGCTAGAGATGATAGCGGGAGAGGAGGCTACACCTTC.

On this clonotype: A much larger clone lies one base from this, so it may be a read error. This chain connects TRBV7-2 to TRBJ2-7, with a possible D match to TRBD2 (6 bases). CDR3 length: 15 residues. Per the germline V gene, CDR1 is SGHTA and CDR2 is FQGNSA. CDR3 protein: CASSLGWGVRSEQHF. CDR3 coding DNA: TGTGCCAGCAGCTTGGGGTGGGGGGTCCGGTCCGAGCAGCACTTC.

There are many counts of this clonotype. V usage is TRBV6-5 and J usage is TRBJ1-5, with 9 bases fitting TRBD1. With 6 bases clipped from V and 8 bases from J, the junction kept 14 bases outside the gene matches. CDR1 is MNHEY, CDR2 SVGAGI, per germline. The CDR3 totals 16 residues. In DNA, the CDR3 is TGTGCCAGCAGCCCTAACCCAGGGACAGGGAGTGAGCCCCAGCATTTT. Translated: CASSPNPGTGSEPQHF.

This chain links TRBV19 with TRBJ2-5; the D gene is possibly TRBD1 (6 bases). Germline values: CDR1 LNHDA, CDR2 SQIVND (reference sequence). Trimming shortened V by 1 base and J by 2 bases, and 8 bases separated the two germline ends. This CDR3 spans 14 amino acids. In DNA, the CDR3 is TGTGCCAGTAGTATAGGGACAGCACAAGAGACCCAGTACTTC. Encoded protein: CASSIGTAQETQYF.